Sequencing of this TCR beta chain was carried out in a study of T cells in tuberculosis. The overall study: This South African cohort compared adolescents with or without latent tuberculosis against adults with active tuberculosis. Regarding the study as a whole: Samples were chosen by availability of cryopreserved specimens. The TCR-beta difference was not significant; alpha differences partly reflected length.

This clone was recorded only once. What it recognizes is unknown. TCRdb's copy holds only in-frame clones and misses some; the assay was immunoSEQ multiplex PCR. The sample has 40,000 to 45,000 clones, nearly 95% seen once. Germline V gene lookup returns CDR1 MNHNS and CDR2 SASEGT. V gave up 2 bases and J gave up 6 bases; unmatched junction bases: 14. The length of the CDR3 is 18 residues. At study entry, adolescents had tuberculin skin tests and IGRA screening. This TCR was sampled from a donor under 30 with latent tuberculosis or without tuberculosis infection. Sequencing was carried out using PBMCs. The chain joins TRBV6-1 to TRBJ2-1; 9 bases align to TRBD2. As DNA, the CDR3 is TGTGCCAGCAGTGAAACAGGGGCGGGAGGGCCCGGTCGCAATGAGCAGTTCTTC. Amino acids: CASSETGAGGPGRNEQFF.